The source of this TCR beta chain is a study of vaccination effects on CD4 cells after COVID-19. Study summary: Participants received two doses of either the BNT162b2 or mRNA-1273 vaccine.

Sequencing used immunoSEQ multiplex PCR; TCRdb keeps in-frame clones, though not all of them. The sample contains some 50,000 clones, approximately 74% of which appear only once. Culturing for more than eight days preceded CD4+ T cell isolation. A PCR test confirmed that the person had SARS-CoV-2 infection between March and December 2020. Half the medium was replaced with IL-2 medium on days 3 and 7. For this clone: What it recognizes is unknown.

The CDR3 extends over 16 amino acids. Germline CDR1 KGHSH, CDR2 LQKENI. The germline V and J ends were trimmed by 3 bases and 3 bases, with 17 bases remaining between them. The sequencing used CD4+ T cells from PBMCs cultured without peptide, collected before COVID-19 vaccination. V usage is TRBV18 and J usage is TRBJ1-1; tentatively, D is TRBD1 (5 bases). This TCR was recovered from a human donor who had a prior SARS-CoV-2 infection. CDR3 in DNA: TGTGCCAGCTCACCTGTTAGGGGATCTATGTACACTGAAGCTTTCTTT. Its translation: CASSPVRGSMYTEAFF.